This record covers a single T cell receptor beta chain. Its antigen is unknown. No much larger clone exists at a distance of one base, and base qualities are not known. The treatment or condition label of this sample denotes: 10-day PBMC culture with coronavirus spike peptide pools or control peptides (ViraFEST assay). The ViraFEST assay was used in the study, in which antigen-specific T cells were expanded with peptide pools and expanded clonotypes were subsequently identified by TCR sequencing. The convalescent patients' positive SARS-CoV-2 PCR tests fell between March and December 2020, which was before the Alpha, Beta and Delta variants emerged in the United States. Each well held 2.2 million or so PBMCs cultured with roughly 9.2 ug/ml peptide pools in IMDM containing around 5% human AB serum and around 10 IU/ml IL-2. Half of the culture medium was replaced with fresh IL-2-containing medium on days 3 and 7. Once the cells had been in culture for roughly 11 days, the EasySep CD4+ T cell isolation kit was used to isolate CD4+ T cells by negative selection. PBMCs were separated from whole blood using Ficoll-Paque Plus gradient centrifugation and then either used fresh or cryopreserved at -140C. Each culture condition was generally run in triplicate wells.

The CDR3 runs 13 amino acids, cysteine and phenylalanine included. The only DNA kept is the CDR3, 39 bases in frame from the first base. V lost 6 bases and J lost 3 bases; the stretch between them is 11 bases long. CDR1 and CDR2, per the germline V gene, are ENHRY and SYGVKD. The entry originates in a study of vaccination and CD4 T cells after COVID-19 (dated by TCRdb to the early 2020s). Regarding the complete study: SARS-CoV-2 positivity had been established in the convalescent patients by nasal swab PCR, and mild disease was recorded in several of these patients and severe disease in one. In the convalescent cohort there were six males and four females, among whom were two Hispanic individuals, seven Caucasians, two Asians and one multiracial person. Two doses of either the Pfizer-BioNTech BNT162b2 vaccine (n=8) or the Moderna mRNA-1273 vaccine (n=2) were administered to participants. Post-COVID blood samples from convalescent patients were collected a median of roughly 100 days after diagnosis, with a range of roughly 35 to 180 days. The time from the second vaccine dose to post-vaccine blood sampling had a median of approximately 72 days and ranged from roughly 12 to 250 days. Culture stimuli were overlapping spike peptide pools from SARS-CoV-2 and from the common cold coronaviruses HCoV-NL63, HCoV-OC43 and HCoV-229E. As controls, cultures received a CEFX viral epitope pool (the positive control), an HIV-1 Nef peptide pool (the negative control), or no peptide at all. In ten to eleven COVID-19 convalescent patients and a handful of infection-naive healthy vaccine recipients, the spike-specific CD4+ TCR repertoire before mRNA vaccination was compared with the repertoire after mRNA vaccination. Points the paper makes about the study in general: Only a relatively small number of convalescent patients were included in the study, and early timepoints following natural infection were not analyzed. In convalescent patients, a median about 90% of post-vaccine SARS-CoV-2-reactive clones were detected only after vaccination, and vaccine-specific priming was suggested by this finding. Although the median number of SARS-CoV-2-reactive clonotypes went up from more than 20 after infection to 38 after vaccination, the increase was not significant. In convalescent patients, nearly all vaccine-specific clones (304 of 307) were found to be mono-reactive for SARS-CoV-2 spike rather than cross-reactive with common cold coronaviruses.

Library creation used PCR. TCR sequencing of DNA from cultured CD4+ T cells used the Oncomine TCR Beta short-read assay at the Johns Hopkins FTIC core. The QIAamp micro DNA kit was used to extract genomic DNA from the cultured CD4+ T cells. The Oncomine TCR Beta libraries from cultured CD4+ T cells were pooled using unique dual indexes and then sequenced on an Illumina iSeq 100. Processing in the source paper ran as follows. Non-productive sequences were removed, and CDR3s not starting with C, not ending with F or W, or shorter than 7 amino acids were discarded. The MANAFEST web application was used to identify antigen-specific clonotypes by comparing peptide-stimulated wells against reference wells and other culture wells. Positive clones required FDR below 0.05, an odds ratio above 5, and productive frequency above 0.1% in at least two of three replicate wells. Clonotypes that were significantly expanded in both SARS-CoV-2 spike wells and at least one common cold coronavirus spike condition were defined as cross-reactive. CDR3 homology was assessed with Levenshtein distances (stringdist) and unrooted phylogenetic trees (ape) in R version 3.6.1. The public reads were run again by TCRdb, first through fastp at Q25 and then through MiXCR, and only productive beta chains were kept. Here each entry gathers all rows of one CDR3 protein and keeps the most common genes and DNA. It is TCRdb's table, rather than the study itself, that gives the V and J calls and clone size. The sample contains 15,000 or so distinct CDR3 sequences, 44% of them found a single time. The leading ten clones occupy 3% to 4% of the sample.

The receptor comes from a human donor who had recovered from COVID-19. Rearrangement joined TRBV10-3 to TRBJ1-1, and possibly TRBD1, on 6 matching bases. Sequences were obtained from CD4+ T cells from blood, cultured in vitro. The nucleotide sequence is given as TGTGCCATCAGAAACAGGGTGGACACTGAAGCTTTCTTT. Translated, this is CAIRNRVDTEAFF.